The T cell receptor beta chain under discussion was sequenced for a study of cytomegalovirus exposure and HLA in healthy donors. With 10 bases removed from V and 4 bases from J, the gap between germline ends came to 16 bases. Per germline, CDR1 ENHRY and CDR2 SYGVKD. CDR3 size: 14 residues. The PCR used 60 Vbeta and 13 Jbeta primers. Profiled with immunoSEQ multiplex PCR; TCRdb holds only in-frame clones, not every one. The table has under 100,000 clones, approximately 79% seen once; the top ten hold about an eighth. This clone was seen many times. Source material: PBMCs. V is TRBV10-3 and J is TRBJ1-4, with D possibly TRBD1 on 6 matching bases. The receptor's source is a human donor in good health. The CDR3 nucleotides are TGTGCCACCAGACAGGACGGTGGTAATGAAAAACTGTTTTTT. It specifies CATRQDGGNEKLFF.